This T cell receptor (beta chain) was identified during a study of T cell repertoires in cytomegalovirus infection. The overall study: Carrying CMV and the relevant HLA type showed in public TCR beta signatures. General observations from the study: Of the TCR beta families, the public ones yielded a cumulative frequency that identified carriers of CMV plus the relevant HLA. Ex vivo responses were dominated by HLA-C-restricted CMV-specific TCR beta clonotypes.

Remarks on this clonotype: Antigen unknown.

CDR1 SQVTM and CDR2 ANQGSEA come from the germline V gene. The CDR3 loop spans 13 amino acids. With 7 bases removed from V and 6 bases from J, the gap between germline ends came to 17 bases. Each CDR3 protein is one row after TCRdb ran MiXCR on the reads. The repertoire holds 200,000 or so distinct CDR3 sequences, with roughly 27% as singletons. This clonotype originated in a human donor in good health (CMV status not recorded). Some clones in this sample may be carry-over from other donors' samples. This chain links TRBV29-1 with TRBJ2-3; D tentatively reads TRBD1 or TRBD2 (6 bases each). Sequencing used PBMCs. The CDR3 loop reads CSAGGQRGDTQYF. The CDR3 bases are TGCAGCGCCGGGGGCCAGAGGGGTGATACGCAGTATTTT.